This T cell receptor (beta chain) was profiled in a study of blood T cell repertoires in COVID-19. The V and J ends lost 5 bases and 4 bases respectively, with 18 bases between them. The CDR3 totals 16 residues. Looked up from germline, CDR1 is MDHEN and CDR2 is SYDVKM. Sequencing was performed with immunoSEQ multiplex PCR; in TCRdb, only in-frame clones are kept and a portion is missing. The repertoire holds 100,000 or so clones, with about 83% as singletons. This sequence was found in a man aged 70 or older with active or convalescent COVID-19. The chain combines TRBV28 with TRBJ1-5; D uncertain. Sequencing was done on a sample of peripheral blood. The CDR3 loop is CASSRHRSSSNQPQHF. CDR3 nucleotide sequence: TGTGCCAGCAGTCGCCACCGGAGCAGCTCAAATCAGCCCCAGCATTTT.